These T cell receptor beta chains were read from a single sample in a study of tumor and adjacent non-tumor tissue in lung cancer. MiXCR was run by TCRdb on the multiplex PCR reads, yielding one entry per CDR3 protein. The sample has roughly 81,000 distinct CDR3 sequences, 61% seen once. The sequenced material came from lung tumor tissue. The receptors derive from a man aged 65-85 years with non-small cell lung cancer. Each CDR3 is given with its conserved first and last residue. The D gene is left open where the match is weak. Size is stated for part of the rows, as once, few or many counts, or as a class when the clone is expanded.

V gene	J gene	D gene	clone size	CDR3 DNA	CDR3 protein
TRBV4-2	TRBJ2-1	TRBD1	many	TGTGCCAGCAGCCTCGGGACAGGGGGCAATGAAGGTGAGCAGTTCTTC	CASSLGTGGNEGEQFF
TRBV29-1	TRBJ2-1	TRBD1	many	TGCAGCGTGGGACAGCCGTACAATGAGCAGTTCTTC	CSVGQPYNEQFF
TRBV6-2/TRBV6-3	TRBJ2-6	NA	few	TGTGCCAGCAGCCGAGATGCCTCTGGGACCAACGTCCTGACTTTC	CASSRDASGTNVLTF
TRBV20-1	TRBJ2-2	TRBD2	few	TGCAGTGCTCCGGGACTAGCGGTGAACACCGGGGAGCTGTTTTTT	CSAPGLAVNTGELFF
TRBV6-5	TRBJ2-5	TRBD2	NA	TGTGCCAGCAGCCGGACCCTAGCGGGGGGGCGAGAGACCCTGTACTTC	CASSRTLAGGRETLYF
TRBV5-1	TRBJ2-7	TRBD1	NA	TGCGCCAGCAGCCGGGGACAGGAGGGGACCTACGAGCAGTACTTT	CASSRGQEGTYEQYF
TRBV5-1	TRBJ2-6	TRBD1	once	TGCGCCAGAAGCTCGCAGGGGGCCACCGCTGGGGCCAACGTCCTGACTTTC	CARSSQGATAGANVLTF
TRBV6-5	TRBJ1-5	NA	NA	TGTGCCAGCAGTTCGAGAAACCGGGAAGGGGAGGGAAACAATCAGCCCCAGCATTTT	CASSSRNREGEGNNQPQHF
TRBV4-1	TRBJ2-7	TRBD2	NA	TGCGCCAGCAGTCAAGATCGGATAGCGGGCAAGTACGAGCAGTACTTC	CASSQDRIAGKYEQYF
TRBV5-1	TRBJ1-1	TRBD1	NA	TGCGCCAGCAGCCGAGGGGGACAGGACATTGAAGCTTTCTTT	CASSRGGQDIEAFF
TRBV29-1	TRBJ2-3	TRBD2	many	TGCAGCGGGATACTAGCGGGCCTCACAGATACGCAGTATTTT	CSGILAGLTDTQYF
TRBV11-2	TRBJ2-5	TRBD2	few	TGTGCCAGCAGCCGCCTGATACTAGCGGGAAACCAAGAGATCCAGTACTTC	CASSRLILAGNQEIQYF
TRBV29-1	TRBJ2-7	NA	many	TGCAGCGTTGGGCCCAAGACATCTAGCGAGCAGTACTTC	CSVGPKTSSEQYF
TRBV5-1	TRBJ2-1	TRBD2	NA	TGCGCCAGCGGCACCGGGACTAGTTTGGTTGAGCAGTTCTTC	CASGTGTSLVEQFF
TRBV5-1	TRBJ2-3	NA	NA	TGCGCCAGCAGGGTGGGCACAGACACGCAGTATTTT	CASRVGTDTQYF
TRBV11-1	TRBJ2-1	NA	few	TGTGCCAGCAGCTGGTACCTAGCTGGAGTCCCCTACAATGAGCAGCTCTTC	CASSWYLAGVPYNEQLF
TRBV6-1	TRBJ2-7	NA	many	TGTGCCATCTTTCTGGACCTTTCCTACGAGCAGTACTTC	CAIFLDLSYEQYF
TRBV7-3	TRBJ2-1	NA	many	TGTGCCAGCAGCTTGGGGGACACTCGGAGCAATGAGCAGTTCTTC	CASSLGDTRSNEQFF
TRBV30	TRBJ2-5	TRBD2	NA	TGTGCCTGGAGTGATGGGACTAGGGTAGAGACCCAGTACTTC	CAWSDGTRVETQYF
TRBV20-1	TRBJ2-1	TRBD2	NA	TGCAGGGCTAGGAGCCCGGGGGGTTTCTACAATGAACAGTTCTTC	CRARSPGGFYNEQFF
TRBV11-2	TRBJ2-1	NA	NA	TGTGCCGGGGCCCCGGCCGTAGTGGGTGAGCGGTTCTTC	CAGAPAVVGERFF
TRBV20-1	TRBJ2-1	TRBD2	once	TGCAGTGCACCGCGTGCGGGGGTCTACAAAGAGCAGTTCTTC	CSAPRAGVYKEQFF
TRBV11-2	TRBJ2-1	TRBD2	NA	TGTGACAACAGCCAGGGACTAGCCAATGAGCAGTTCTTC	CDNSQGLANEQFF
TRBV28	TRBJ1-1	NA	few	TGTGCCTGCAGCCGAGGGGGTATCATGAACACTGAAGCTTTCTTT	CACSRGGIMNTEAFF
TRBV7-9	TRBJ2-5	TRBD1	NA	TGTGCCAGCAGCTCAGGGGGCGTGGAGACCCAGTACTTC	CASSSGGVETQYF
TRBV6-1	TRBJ2-4	NA	NA	TGTGCTGGCAGGGGGACTAGTGGCGAATTAATAGCCAAAAACATTCAGTACTTC	CAGRGTSGELIAKNIQYF
TRBV11-2	TRBJ2-5	NA	NA	TGTGCCAGCTCCCCGGGTCAGGAGACCCAGTACTTC	CASSPGQETQYF
TRBV30	TRBJ2-3	NA	NA	TGTGCCTGGAGTGCGGGGCAGGGGACAGATACGCAGTATTTT	CAWSAGQGTDTQYF
TRBV11-3	TRBJ2-3	TRBD1	NA	TGTGCTAGCAGTTTTGGGACAGGGAGCACAAATACGCAGTATTTT	CASSFGTGSTNTQYF
TRBV11-3	TRBJ2-1	TRBD1	once	TGTGCCAGCAGCGACCGGGACAGAGTTAATGAGCAGTTCTTC	CASSDRDRVNEQFF
TRBV11-3	TRBJ2-4	TRBD1	NA	TGTGCCAGCAGCGCAAACAGGGGTTCGGTCAAAATCATTCAATACTTC	CASSANRGSVKIIQYF
TRBV7-3	TRBJ2-7	TRBD1	many	TGTGCCAGCGGTCCGGGACAGGGTCAAGAGCAGTACTTC	CASGPGQGQEQYF
TRBV10-1	TRBJ2-1	NA	many	TGCGCCAGCAGGGAGAATTTCATACAGGAGCAGTTCTTC	CASRENFIQEQFF
TRBV11-2	TRBJ1-6	TRBD1	NA	TGTGCCAGCAGCGCTAGGGACAGGGTATTTTCACTCCTCAACTTT	CASSARDRVFSLLNF
TRBV24-1	TRBJ2-3	NA	NA	TGTGCCACCAGTGATAGGTGGACAGATACGCTGTATTTT	CATSDRWTDTLYF
TRBV2	TRBJ2-2	TRBD2	NA	TGTGCCAGTAGTCTCCCGGGACTAACGAACACCGTGGAGCTGTTTTTT	CASSLPGLTNTVELFF
TRBV6-1	TRBJ1-1	TRBD1	NA	TGTGCCAGTGAGACAGGGGAGCTATACGCTGAAGCTTTCTTT	CASETGELYAEAFF
TRBV11-2	TRBJ2-7	TRBD1	NA	TGTGCCAACAACTCACGGACAGGGATGAACGAGCAGTACTTC	CANNSRTGMNEQYF
TRBV28	TRBJ1-2	NA	many	TGTGCCAGCAGTTTGGAGGTTATGGGGATTTATGGCTACACCTTC	CASSLEVMGIYGYTF
TRBV6-6	TRBJ2-7	TRBD2	many	TGTGCCAGCCACAAACTAGCGGGGGACCACGAGCAGTACTTC	CASHKLAGDHEQYF
TRBV20-1	TRBJ2-7	NA	NA	TGCAGTGTTACCGAAGGTTACGAGCAGTACTTC	CSVTEGYEQYF
TRBV11-2	TRBJ2-7	NA	few	TGTGCCAGCAGCCGCGCCGGGGACTCTTCGGTGGAGCAGTACTTC	CASSRAGDSSVEQYF